This T cell receptor beta chain stems from a study of human T cells and chemical hapten exposure. Specified time point: patch test 1, 2 weeks after DPC sensitization. Treatment denoted: therapeutic diphenylcyclopropenone sensitization with weekly scalp DPC. The CDR3 spans 13 residues. The germline V and J ends were trimmed by 6 bases and 4 bases, with 9 bases remaining between them. The germline CDR1 and CDR2 sequences are KGHSH and LQKENI. MiXCR, run by TCRdb on the RACE reads, gives a single entry per CDR3 protein. The sample shows tens of thousands of distinct CDR3 sequences, about 11% of them seen only once.

The starting material was whole blood, obtained in connection with sensitization to the hapten diphenylcyclopropenone (DPC). The genes are TRBV18 and TRBJ2-2; no definite D call. The origin of this receptor is a man aged 35 to 55 with alopecia areata. Some clones in this sample may be carry-over from other donors' samples. Written as DNA, the CDR3 is TGTGCCAGCTCGCCGCCGAGCACCGGGGAGCTGTTTTTT. Translated: CASSPPSTGELFF.